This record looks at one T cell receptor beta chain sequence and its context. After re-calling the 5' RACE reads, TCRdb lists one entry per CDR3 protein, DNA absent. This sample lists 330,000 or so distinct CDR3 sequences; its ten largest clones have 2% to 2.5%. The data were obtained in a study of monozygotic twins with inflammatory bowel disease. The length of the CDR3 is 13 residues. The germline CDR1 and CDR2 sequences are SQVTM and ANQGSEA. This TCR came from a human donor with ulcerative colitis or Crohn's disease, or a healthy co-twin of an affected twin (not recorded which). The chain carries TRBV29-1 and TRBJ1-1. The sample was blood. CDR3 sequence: CSVSMAGRGEAFF.